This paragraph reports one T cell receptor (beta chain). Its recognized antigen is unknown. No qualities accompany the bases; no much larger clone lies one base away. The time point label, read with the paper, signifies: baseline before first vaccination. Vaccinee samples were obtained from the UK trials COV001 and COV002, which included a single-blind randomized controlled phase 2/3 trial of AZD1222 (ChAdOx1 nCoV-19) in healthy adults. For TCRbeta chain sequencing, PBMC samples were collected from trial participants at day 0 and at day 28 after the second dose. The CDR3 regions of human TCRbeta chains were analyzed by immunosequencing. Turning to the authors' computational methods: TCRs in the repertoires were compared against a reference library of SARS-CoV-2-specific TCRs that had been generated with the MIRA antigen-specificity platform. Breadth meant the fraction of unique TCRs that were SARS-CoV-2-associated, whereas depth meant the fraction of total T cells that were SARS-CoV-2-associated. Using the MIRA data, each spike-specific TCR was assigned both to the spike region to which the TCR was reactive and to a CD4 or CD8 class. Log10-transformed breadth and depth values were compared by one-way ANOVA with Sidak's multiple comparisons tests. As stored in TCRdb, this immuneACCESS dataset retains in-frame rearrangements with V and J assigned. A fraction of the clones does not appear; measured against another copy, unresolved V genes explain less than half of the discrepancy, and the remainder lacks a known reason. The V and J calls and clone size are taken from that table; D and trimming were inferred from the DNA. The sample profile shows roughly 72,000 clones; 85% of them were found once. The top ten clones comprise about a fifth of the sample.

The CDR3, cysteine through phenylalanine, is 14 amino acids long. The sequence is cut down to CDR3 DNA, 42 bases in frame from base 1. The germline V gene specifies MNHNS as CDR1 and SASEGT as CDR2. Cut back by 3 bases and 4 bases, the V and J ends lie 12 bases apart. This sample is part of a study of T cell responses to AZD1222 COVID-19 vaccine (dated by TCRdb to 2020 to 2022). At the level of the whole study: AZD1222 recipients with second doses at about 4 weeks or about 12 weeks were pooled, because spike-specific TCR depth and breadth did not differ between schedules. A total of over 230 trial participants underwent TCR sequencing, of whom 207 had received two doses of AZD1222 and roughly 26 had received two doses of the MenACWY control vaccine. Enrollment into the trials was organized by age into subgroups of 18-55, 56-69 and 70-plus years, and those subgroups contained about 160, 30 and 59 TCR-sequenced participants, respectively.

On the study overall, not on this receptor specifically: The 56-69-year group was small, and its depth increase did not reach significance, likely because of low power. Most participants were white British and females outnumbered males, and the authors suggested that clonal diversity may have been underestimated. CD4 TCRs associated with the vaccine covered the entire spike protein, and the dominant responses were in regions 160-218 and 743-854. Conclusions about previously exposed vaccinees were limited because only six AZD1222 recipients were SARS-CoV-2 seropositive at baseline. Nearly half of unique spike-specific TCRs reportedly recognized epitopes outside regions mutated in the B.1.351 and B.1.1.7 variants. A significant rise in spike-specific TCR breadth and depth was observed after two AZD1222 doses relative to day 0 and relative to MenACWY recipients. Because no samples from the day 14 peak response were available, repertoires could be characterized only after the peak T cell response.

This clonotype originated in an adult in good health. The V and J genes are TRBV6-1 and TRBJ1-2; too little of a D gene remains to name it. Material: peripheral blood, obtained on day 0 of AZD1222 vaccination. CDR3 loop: CASSEWANGYGYTF. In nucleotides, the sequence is TGTGCCAGCAGTGAGTGGGCAAACGGCTATGGCTACACCTTC.